One sample yielded the 12 T cell receptor beta chains listed below, sequenced in a study of shared clonotypes between healthy human individuals. TCRdb's table, derived via immunoSEQ multiplex PCR, lists solely in-frame clones and lacks some. The table includes about 2,500,000 clones, 85% to 95% detected once. The sequencing input was naive CD4+ T cells sorted from blood. The subset was: CD45RA+ positively selected. These receptors were taken from a young man in good health.

The chain joins TRBV2 to TRBJ1-2, with unresolved D. Germline CDR1 and CDR2: SNHLY and FYNNEI. The CDR3 sequence is 12 residues long. V dropped 6 bases and J dropped 5 bases, with 10 bases sitting between them. This CDR3 is CASRIQNYGYTF. CDR3 bases: TGTGCCAGCAGAATTCAAAATTATGGCTACACCTTC.

This rearrangement joins TRBV30 to TRBJ1-2; D not certain. CDR1 is GTSNPN, CDR2 SVGIG, per germline (reference sequence). V was cut by 7 bases and J by 3 bases, with 12 bases left in between. CDR3 length equals 12 residues. CDR3 DNA sequence: TGTGCCTTGGACGACGGCGACTATGGCTACACCTTC. As protein: CALDDGDYGYTF.

This clone appeared a single time. V is TRBV7-9 and J is TRBJ1-6; a weak D match, TRBD1 (5 bases). V gave up 5 bases and J gave up 13 bases, with 12 bases separating them. Germline V CDR1 and CDR2: SEHNR, FQNEAQ (reference sequence). The length of the CDR3 is 12 residues. Here the CDR3 DNA reads TGTGCCAGCAGCGTAAAGACAGCTCCCCTCCACTTT. It yields the protein CASSVKTAPLHF.

The V gene is TRBV5-1, the J gene TRBJ2-1, with 10 bases that match TRBD2. CDR1 is SGHRS and CDR2 is YFSETQ in the germline V gene. This CDR3 has 15 residues. V trimming: 4 bases; J trimming: 5 bases; junction bases outside the gene matches: 6. Here the CDR3 DNA reads TGCGCCAGCAGCCTCCCGGGACTAGCGAACAATGAGCAGTTCTTC. Translating it yields CASSLPGLANNEQFF.

The chain is built from TRBV7-9 and TRBJ1-2, with 7 bases identical to TRBD1. The CDR3 runs to 15 residues. V trimming: 1 base; J trimming: 4 bases; junction bases outside the gene matches: 6. Germline V lookup: CDR1 SEHNR, CDR2 FQNEAQ (reference sequence). The CDR3 DNA is TGTGCCAGCAGCTTAGAAGGCAGGGGGTTCTATGGCTACACCTTC. Its protein product is CASSLEGRGFYGYTF. The entire variable domain, with the rest obtained from reference TRBV7-9 and TRBJ1-2, is as follows: DTGVSQNPRHKITKRGQNVTFRCDPISEHNRLYWYRQTLGQGPEFLTYFQNEAQLEKSRLLSDRFSAERPKGSFSTLEIQRTEQGDSAMYLCASSLEGRGFYGYTFGSGTRLTVV.

The chain is built from TRBV5-1 and TRBJ2-3; D may match TRBD1 or TRBD2 (5 bases each). Trimming cost V 3 bases and J 4 bases, with 18 bases left between them. Germline V gene sequence: CDR1 SGHRS, CDR2 YFSETQ. CDR3 length: 16 residues. CDR3 DNA sequence: TGCGCCAGCAGCTCGGGGACCCATTTTGTGGCAGATACGCAGTATTTT. As protein: CASSSGTHFVADTQYF. Filled out from reference TRBV5-1 and TRBJ2-3, the complete variable domain reads KAGVTQTPRYLIKTRGQQVTLSCSPISGHRSVSWYQQTPGQGLQFLFEYFSETQRNKGNFPGRFSGRQFSNSRSEMNVSTLELGDSALYLCASSSGTHFVADTQYFGPGTRLTVL.

Details on this clone: The sample has other DNA sequences that encode this CDR3 too. The gene calls are TRBV9 and TRBJ2-3; D may correspond to TRBD1 or TRBD2 (6 bases each). This CDR3 contains 12 residues. V was clipped by 4 bases and J by 8 bases, with 11 bases between them. Germline assignment: CDR1 SGDLS and CDR2 YYNGEE. This CDR3 is CASSPGGGTQYF. The DNA for the CDR3 is TGTGCCAGCAGCCCCGGAGGGGGTACGCAGTATTTT. The full variable domain, in which reference TRBV9 and TRBJ2-3 provide the parts outside the CDR3, is DSGVTQTPKHLITATGQRVTLRCSPRSGDLSVYWYQQSLDQGLQFLIQYYNGEERAKGNILERFSAQQFPDLHSELNLSSLELGDSALYFCASSPGGGTQYFGPGTRLTVL.

J is TRBJ1-2 and V is TRBV30; D not resolved. Germline-derived CDR1 and CDR2 are GTSNPN and SVGIG (reference sequence). V dropped 5 bases and J dropped 5 bases, with 21 bases sitting between them. The CDR3 runs 15 residues. In nucleotides, the CDR3 is TGTGCCTGGGCTTCGGGTTTTCTGTTGGGGTATGGCTACACCTTC. Protein sequence: CAWASGFLLGYGYTF. Full variable domain (rest looked up from reference TRBV30 and TRBJ1-2): SQTIHQWPATLVQPVGSPLSLECTVEGTSNPNLYWYRQAAGRGLQLLFYSVGIGQISSEVPQNLSASRPQDRQFILSSKKLLLSDSGFYLCAWASGFLLGYGYTFGSGTRLTVV.

J is TRBJ2-1 and V is TRBV27; D gene uncertain. The V gene lost 6 bases and the J gene lost 5 bases, with 14 bases spanning the gap. The CDR3 is 14 residues long. Looked up from germline, CDR1 is MNHEY and CDR2 is SMNVEV (reference sequence). For the CDR3, the DNA is TGTGCCAGCAGCCGCCTCCTAGACAACAATGAGCAGTTCTTC. This gives the protein CASSRLLDNNEQFF.

This chain joins TRBV5-1 and TRBJ1-4, with TRBD1 as a possible D gene (5 bases). Looked up from germline, CDR1 is SGHRS and CDR2 is YFSETQ. Trimming cost V 4 bases and J 2 bases, with 18 bases left between them. The CDR3 contains 17 residues. The CDR3 sequence is CASSRDVGPRTNEKLFF. In DNA, the CDR3 is TGCGCCAGCAGCCGGGACGTGGGACCTCGGACTAATGAAAAACTGTTTTTT.

The chain couples TRBV28 to TRBJ1-2, with 9 positions matching TRBD1. Germline CDR1 MDHEN, CDR2 SYDVKM. This CDR3 has 12 amino acids. The V gene end was trimmed by 6 bases and the J gene end by 13 bases; junction bases not matched to a gene: 9. CDR3 nucleotide sequence: TGTGCCAGCAGCCCGGACAGGGGCCGTACCACCTTC. Amino acid sequence: CASSPDRGRTTF.

The chain carries TRBV5-1 and TRBJ1-6; possible D gene TRBD1, 6 bases. Germline lookup yields CDR1 SGHRS and CDR2 YFSETQ. The CDR3 runs 18 residues. V was pared by 2 bases and J by 5 bases, with 20 bases between. The CDR3 reads CASSLSPSGAGDNSPLHF. CDR3 nucleotide sequence: TGCGCCAGCAGCTTATCCCCCTCCGGCGCAGGGGATAATTCACCCCTCCACTTT.